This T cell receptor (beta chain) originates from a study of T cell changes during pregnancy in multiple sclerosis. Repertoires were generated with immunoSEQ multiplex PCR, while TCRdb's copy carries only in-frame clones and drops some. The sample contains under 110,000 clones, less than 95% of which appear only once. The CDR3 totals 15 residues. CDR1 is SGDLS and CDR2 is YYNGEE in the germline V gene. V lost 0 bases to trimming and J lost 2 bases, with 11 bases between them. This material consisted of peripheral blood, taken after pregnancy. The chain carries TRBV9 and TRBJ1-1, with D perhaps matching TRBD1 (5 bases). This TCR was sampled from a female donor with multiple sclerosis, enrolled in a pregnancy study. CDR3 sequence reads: CASSVGGADNTEAFF. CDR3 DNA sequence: TGTGCCAGCAGCGTAGGGGGCGCGGATAACACTGAAGCTTTCTTT.